A selection of T cell receptor beta chains follows, all from one sample in a study of cytotoxic CD8 clonotypes in ibrutinib-treated CLL. The table came from immunoSEQ multiplex PCR; TCRdb's copy has only in-frame clones and leaves some out. The sample consists of just over 200,000 clones, roughly 73% of them appearing once. The sample was PBMCs, taken after 12 months of ibrutinib treatment. The receptors originated from a human donor with chronic lymphocytic leukemia. Both conserved end residues are trimmed from each CDR3.

V gene	J gene	CDR3 protein
TRBV7-6	TRBJ1-3	ASSSGGGGNTIY
TRBV9	TRBJ1-3	ASSVGWGGNTIY
TRBV21-1	TRBJ1-2	ASSKYQQDNYGYT
TRBV7-3	TRBJ1-1	ASSLIWDRDMWNTEAF
TRBV7-9	TRBJ1-2	ASSLGEESGYT
TRBV6-1	TRBJ2-3	ASSEEAGSTDTQY
TRBV2	TRBJ1-2	ASRGDSPGYT
TRBV5-4	TRBJ2-7	ASSWQGYEQY
TRBV5-1	TRBJ2-7	ASSFGGLAGVNEQY
TRBV27	TRBJ2-2	ASSLRPGGLAGGPFGELF
TRBV9	TRBJ2-1	ASSSRDYRTYNEQF